This entry lists 6 T cell receptor beta chains sequenced from one sample in a study of TIL therapy for anti-PD-1-resistant metastatic lung cancer. The immunoSEQ assay was v3. Repertoires were generated with immunoSEQ multiplex PCR, while TCRdb's copy carries only in-frame clones and drops some. The profile covers 20,000 to 30,000 clones, with about 60% appearing a single time and approximately 16% taken by the ten largest. Time point of the sample: pre-treatment sample, taken before nivolumab and TIL therapy. Pleural nodules or supraclavicular lymph nodes made up most of the excised metastases sampled. The sequencing used tumor tissue, collected at baseline. The receptors stem from a woman between 30 and 80 years old with non-small cell lung cancer.

J is TRBJ1-2 and V is TRBV29-1, with 10 bases identical to TRBD1. Germline CDR1 reads SQVTM; CDR2 reads ANQGSEA. The CDR3 sequence is 17 residues long. V shed 6 bases and J 4 bases; nucleotides not matched to a gene: 17. The CDR3 region is CSVVDSGTGDRGYGYTF. Here the CDR3 DNA reads TGCAGCGTCGTCGATTCCGGGACAGGGGATAGGGGCTATGGCTACACCTTC.

The chain uses TRBV30 and TRBJ1-3, with unresolved D. Trimming left V 1 base short and J 1 base short, with 5 bases between. This CDR3 spans 13 amino acids. CDR1 and CDR2 from the germline V gene are GTSNPN and SVGIG (reference sequence). In DNA form, the CDR3 reads TGTGCCTGGAGTGGGGGTTCTGGAAACACCATATATTTT. It translates to CAWSGGSGNTIYF.

This sequence joins TRBV6-1 and TRBJ1-2, with 10 bases lining up with TRBD1. From germline, CDR1 is MNHNS and CDR2 SASEGT. The CDR3 length is 12 residues. V lost 9 bases to trimming and J lost 7 bases; unmatched junction nucleotides: 5. The CDR3: CASGQGVSGYTF. As DNA, the CDR3 is TGTGCCAGTGGACAGGGGGTTAGTGGCTACACCTTC.

This clone was found once. The V call is TRBV5-1, the J call TRBJ2-7; either TRBD1 or TRBD2 may fit D (5 bases each). The CDR3 loop spans 15 amino acids. V was shortened by 0 bases and J by 0 bases, with 10 bases between the two germline ends. Germline V gives CDR1 SGHRS, CDR2 YFSETQ. Written as DNA, the CDR3 is TGCGCCAGCAGCTTGGACGGGGCCAGCTCCTACGAGCAGTACTTC. Its translation: CASSLDGASSYEQYF.

The V gene is TRBV5-1, the J gene TRBJ1-2; no definite D call. Per the germline V gene, CDR1 is SGHRS and CDR2 is YFSETQ. The germline V and J ends were trimmed by 4 bases and 0 bases, with 16 bases remaining between them. The CDR3 runs 16 residues. The CDR3 loop is CASSQTTPSANYGYTF. The CDR3 bases are TGCGCCAGCAGCCAGACCACACCCTCCGCTAACTATGGCTACACCTTC.

This clone has only a few counts. The rearrangement uses TRBV28 and TRBJ2-7; D is unresolved. The germline gives CDR1 MDHEN, CDR2 SYDVKM. Trimming left V 3 bases short and J 1 base short, with 7 bases between. The CDR3 consists of 13 residues. The CDR3: CASSFEKSYEQYF. The DNA of the CDR3 is TGTGCCAGCAGTTTTGAGAAATCCTACGAGCAGTACTTC.